These 21 T cell receptor beta chains were sequenced from one sample in a study of Graves' ophthalmopathy and Graves' hyperthyroidism. As the template, RNA transcripts were used to amplify TCR beta CDR3 regions. First-round RT-PCR employed HTBI primers, with a second-round multiplex PCR after it. TCRdb fed the multiplex PCR reads into MiXCR, producing one record per CDR3 protein. This repertoire shows about 550,000 distinct CDR3 sequences, roughly 39% found once; its top ten account for 3.5% to 4.5%. Sequencing was performed on peripheral blood or thyroid tissue (not recorded which). Source of these receptors: an adult man with Graves' hyperthyroidism.

The V gene is TRBV6-6, the J gene TRBJ2-7, with TRBD2 matching over 7 bases. TRBJ2-1 explains the end of the DNA better; the J call may be wrong. Germline V gene lookup returns CDR1 MNHNY and CDR2 SVGAGI (reference sequence). The CDR3 totals 14 residues. CDR3 nucleotide sequence: TGTGCCAGCTCCTGGGGGGGGAGGGTCAATGAGCAGTTCTTC. As protein: CASSWGGRVNEQFF.

The chain employs TRBV20-1 and TRBJ1-5; D not certain. V was clipped by 6 bases and J by 5 bases, with 14 bases between them. This CDR3 region has 13 residues. The germline V gene has CDR1 DFQATT and CDR2 SNEGSKA (reference sequence). DNA of the CDR3: TGCAGTGCCAGCTCCGGTGACGATCAGCCCCAGCATTTT. Protein: CSASSGDDQPQHF.

The chain uses TRBV5-1 and TRBJ2-3, with D possibly matching TRBD2 (6 bases). V lost 4 bases and J 5 bases, leaving 14 bases between the germline ends. Per the germline V gene, CDR1 is SGHRS and CDR2 is YFSETQ. The CDR3 has 14 amino acids. This chain's CDR3 is CASSGGTPIDTQYF. As DNA, the CDR3 is TGCGCCAGCAGCGGGGGGACCCCCATAGATACGCAGTATTTT.

CDR3 sequence reads: CASSLVEGANEKLFF. The CDR3 region has the DNA TGCGCCAGCAGCTTGGTGGAGGGGGCTAATGAAAAACTGTTTTTT. The V and J genes are TRBV5-1 and TRBJ1-4; D possibly corresponds to TRBD1 (6 bases). CDR3 length: 15 residues. The V end lost 0 bases, the J end lost 3 bases, and 9 bases lay between the germline ends. The germline gives CDR1 SGHRS, CDR2 YFSETQ.

This clonotype was recorded a few times. The CDR3 here is CASRVDRGPSYEQYF. CDR3 DNA sequence: TGTGCCAGCAGAGTCGACAGGGGGCCATCCTACGAGCAGTACTTC. The chain is built from TRBV5-5 and TRBJ2-7, with 10 bases fitting TRBD1. The CDR3 has 15 amino acids. Germline V gives CDR1 SGHKS, CDR2 YYEKEE (reference sequence). Trimming at V came to 5 bases and at J to 1 base, leaving 6 bases not matched to a gene. The whole variable domain, remainder taken from reference TRBV5-5 and TRBJ2-7, is DAGVTQSPTHLIKTRGQQVTLRCSPISGHKSVSWYQQVLGQGPQFIFQYYEKEERGRGNFPDRFSARQFPNYSSELNVNALLLGDSALYLCASRVDRGPSYEQYFGPGTRLTVT.

A note on this clonotype: Because the CDR3's place on the DNA is in doubt, the DNA is left out and the CDR3 is given as listed by TCRdb. The chain couples TRBV29-1 to TRBJ2-6; the table names TRBD1, a call not compared with the DNA. The CDR3 is 12 amino acids long, termini counted. Germline V gene sequence: CDR1 SQVTM, CDR2 ANQGSEA. The CDR3 reads CSVGSGTAAEAF.

The sample holds one count of this clonotype. J is TRBJ1-3 and V is TRBV25-1; TRBD1 might be the D (5 bases). Germline lookup yields CDR1 MGHDK and CDR2 SYGVNS. Trimming stripped 2 bases from V and 7 bases from J, with 9 bases between. The CDR3 runs to 13 residues. Here the CDR3 reads CASSEAGGNTIYF. The CDR3 bases are TGTGCCAGCAGTGAAGCGGGGGGGAACACCATATATTTT.

This clonotype was counted between two and nine times. Given a much more abundant clone one base away, this may be a read error. The chain carries TRBV7-7 and TRBJ2-3, with D tentatively TRBD1 (5 bases). The CDR3 totals 13 residues. CDR1 SSHAT and CDR2 FNYEAQ come from the germline V gene (reference sequence). The CDR3 bases are TGTGCTAGCAGTTCAAGAAGCACAGGTACGCAGTATTTT. It codes for CASSSRSTGTQYF.

The CDR3 DNA sequence: TGTGCCATCAGAGCAGGGGACGAGACCCAGTACTTC. Translating gives CAIRAGDETQYF. The genes are TRBV10-3 and TRBJ2-5; the D gene is possibly TRBD1 (6 bases). The V and J ends lost 6 bases and 5 bases respectively, with 10 bases between them. From germline, CDR1 is ENHRY and CDR2 SYGVKD. The CDR3 consists of 12 residues.

The rearrangement uses TRBV15 and TRBJ1-1; a possible D gene is TRBD1 (5 bases). Trimming left V 0 bases short and J 2 bases short, with 13 bases between. The CDR3 covers 16 residues. Germline V lookup: CDR1 LNHNV, CDR2 YYDKDF (reference sequence). DNA of the CDR3: TGTGCCACCAGCAGAGATCGAGGGGCAAGTAACACTGAAGCTTTCTTT. Amino acids: CATSRDRGASNTEAFF. Full variable domain (outside the CDR3, taken from reference TRBV15 and TRBJ1-1): DAMVIQNPRYQVTQFGKPVTLSCSQTLNHNVMYWYQQKSSQAPKLLFHYYDKDFNNEADTPDNFQSRRPNTSFCFLDIRSPGLGDTAMYLCATSRDRGASNTEAFFGQGTRLTVV.

This clonotype occurred many times. The chain joins TRBV7-9 to TRBJ1-2, with 10 bases matching TRBD1. CDR1 SEHNR and CDR2 FQNEAQ come from the germline V gene (reference sequence). The CDR3 runs to 15 residues. J gave up 6 bases and V 4 bases, and 8 bases lay outside the gene matches. The CDR3 region is CASSSGQGFGHGYTF. CDR3 nucleotide sequence: TGTGCCAGCAGCTCGGGACAGGGGTTTGGGCATGGCTACACCTTC.

This clonotype was counted at least ten times. V usage is TRBV7-9 and J usage is TRBJ1-4, with no clear D. Germline CDR1 is SEHNR and CDR2 is FQNEAQ (reference sequence). Trimming took off 6 bases at V and 6 bases at J, with 20 bases between the two ends. This CDR3 is built from 16 residues. The CDR3 coding sequence is TGTGCCAGCAGAACCGGGTCCCTGGAGGGCCATGAAAAACTGTTTTTT. This codes for CASRTGSLEGHEKLFF. Full variable domain (remainder filled in from reference TRBV7-9 and TRBJ1-4): DTGVSQNPRHKITKRGQNVTFRCDPISEHNRLYWYRQTLGQGPEFLTYFQNEAQLEKSRLLSDRFSAERPKGSFSTLEIQRTEQGDSAMYLCASRTGSLEGHEKLFFGSGTQLSVL.

Concerning this clonotype: This may stem from a read error, because a much larger clone lies one nucleotide away. The rearrangement links TRBV10-3 to TRBJ2-3; tentatively, D is TRBD1 or TRBD2 (5 bases each). The CDR3 loop spans 14 amino acids. Germline V gene lookup returns CDR1 ENHRY and CDR2 SYGVKD. V lost 8 bases and J lost 3, with 15 bases in between. The CDR3 coding sequence is TGTGCCATCGGGGACGAGAGTCGGACAGATACGCAGTATTTT. This sequence encodes CAIGDESRTDTQYF.

Of note for this clonotype: A much bigger clone sits one base away, suggesting this may be a read error. The V call is TRBV5-1, the J call TRBJ1-1, with D maybe TRBD1 (6 bases). The length of the CDR3 is 13 residues. The V gene lost 0 bases and the J gene lost 11 bases, with 14 bases spanning the gap. Germline assignment: CDR1 SGHRS and CDR2 YFSETQ. The CDR3 DNA sequence: TGCGCCAGCAGCTTGGAAACAGGGAGCCGGGCTTTCTTT. Protein: CASSLETGSRAFF.

In this sample, this clonotype turned up a few times. CDR3 DNA sequence: TGCGCCAGCAGCCAACGCACCAGACAGGGGGGCATGAACACTGAAGCTTTCTTT. It specifies CASSQRTRQGGMNTEAFF. V gene TRBV4-1 combines with J gene TRBJ1-1; 9 positions agree with TRBD1. This CDR3 is 18 amino acids long. Germline lookup yields CDR1 MGHRA and CDR2 YSYEKL. With V trimmed by 2 bases and J by 0 bases, 10 bases remained unmatched.

This clonotype was detected many times. V gene TRBV10-3 combines with J gene TRBJ1-1, with TRBD1 matching 9 bases. This CDR3 spans 14 amino acids. CDR1 is ENHRY and CDR2 is SYGVKD in the germline V gene. V was clipped by 6 bases and J by 6 bases; unmatched bases: 8. CDR3 protein: CAISPGTGIPEAFF. The CDR3 nucleotides read TGTGCCATCAGCCCCGGGACAGGGATCCCTGAAGCTTTCTTT.

Of note for this clonotype: Germline and junction disagree at one end, which may indicate a read error. This chain joins TRBV3-1 and TRBJ1-5; D unresolved. This CDR3 spans 15 amino acids. Germline CDR1 reads LGHDT; CDR2 reads YNNKEL (reference sequence). DNA of the CDR3: TGTGCCAGCAGCCAAGGGGTCACAGCGAGTCAGCTCCAGCATTTT. It codes for CASSQGVTASQLQHF.

This clonotype was counted ten times or more. This chain links TRBV12-3 or TRBV12-4 with TRBJ1-2; D perhaps matches TRBD1 (5 bases). Between the trimmed V and J ends, which lost 2 bases and 4 bases, there was a span of 5 bases. CDR3 length: 12 amino acids. This chain's CDR3 is CASSLTGYGYTF. CDR3 bases: TGTGCCAGCAGTTTAACAGGCTATGGCTACACCTTC.

This clonotype was seen at least ten times. The chain combines TRBV10-3 with TRBJ1-1; a possible D gene is TRBD1 (6 bases). The CDR3 runs 13 residues. V was pared by 6 bases and J by 1 base, with 9 bases between. The germline gives CDR1 ENHRY, CDR2 SYGVKD. CDR3 sequence reads: CAIRGTPNTEAFF. CDR3 in DNA: TGTGCCATCAGGGGGACACCGAACACTGAAGCTTTCTTT.

V gene TRBV10-3 combines with J gene TRBJ2-3; TRBD2 might be the D (6 bases). The V end was cut by 2 bases, the J end by 0 bases, with 9 bases between. The CDR3 is made up of 15 amino acids. From germline, CDR1 is ENHRY and CDR2 SYGVKD. The CDR3 DNA reads as TGTGCCATCAGTGAGCGAAGCGGGAGCACAGATACGCAGTATTTT. It specifies CAISERSGSTDTQYF.

This clonotype came up once. The chain carries TRBV12-3 or TRBV12-4 and TRBJ2-7; 15 bases match TRBD2. The DNA matches TRBJ2-1 better at its end, which makes the J call doubtful. The CDR3 runs to 15 residues. The CDR3 sequence is CASSMGLAGGGEQFF. CDR3 DNA sequence: TGTGCCAGCAGCATGGGACTAGCGGGAGGCGGAGAGCAGTTCTTC.